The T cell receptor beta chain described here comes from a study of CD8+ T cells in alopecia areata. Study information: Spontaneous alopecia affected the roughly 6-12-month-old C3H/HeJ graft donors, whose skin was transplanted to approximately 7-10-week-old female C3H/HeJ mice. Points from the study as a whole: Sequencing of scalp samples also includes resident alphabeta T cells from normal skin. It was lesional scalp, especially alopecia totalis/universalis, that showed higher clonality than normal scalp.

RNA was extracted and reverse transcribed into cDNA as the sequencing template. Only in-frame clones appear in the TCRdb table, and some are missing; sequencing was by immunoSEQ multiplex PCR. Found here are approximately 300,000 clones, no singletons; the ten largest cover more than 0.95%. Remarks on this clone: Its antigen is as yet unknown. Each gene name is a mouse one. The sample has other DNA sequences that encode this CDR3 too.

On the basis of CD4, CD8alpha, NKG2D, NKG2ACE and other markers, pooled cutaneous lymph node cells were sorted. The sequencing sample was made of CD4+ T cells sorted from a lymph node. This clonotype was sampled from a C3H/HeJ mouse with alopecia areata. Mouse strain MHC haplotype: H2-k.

The sequenced part of the CDR3 DNA is TGTGCCAGCAGTACCGGACAGGGGAACACCGGG. Protein sequence: CASSTGQGNTG. In full, the CDR3 reads CASSTGQGNTGQLYF. The chain combines TRBV19 with TRBJ2-2; 9 positions agree with TRBD1. The missing CDR3 end, 4 residues past where the read stops, is filled in from the germline J gene. The CDR3 has 15 amino acids. Per germline, CDR1 FNHDT and CDR2 SITEND (reference sequence). The trim removed 3 bases at V and 2 bases at J, leaving 2 bases unmatched.